The present T cell receptor (beta chain) was sequenced within a study of cytomegalovirus exposure and HLA in healthy donors. The PCR was carried out with 60 Vbeta primers and 13 Jbeta primers. Libraries were prepared by immunoSEQ multiplex PCR; TCRdb keeps only in-frame clonotypes and omits some of them. The data contain approximately 200,000 clones, 79% of them singletons. In this sample, this clone turned up once. Its antigen is unidentified. Broader study findings: According to an earlier analysis, most TCR beta V segments yielded productive rearrangements about 87% or about 30% of the time.

Per the germline V gene, CDR1 is SGHTA and CDR2 is FQGNSA. The CDR3 is 14 amino acids. With 5 bases removed from V and 0 bases from J, the gap between germline ends came to 8 bases. The chain combines TRBV7-2 with TRBJ1-5; D is unclear. Sequenced: PBMCs. The origin of this receptor is a woman aged 18-35 years in good health and CMV-seronegative. The CDR3 sequence: CASSLDYSNQPQHF. The CDR3 DNA reads TGTGCCAGCAGCCTTGACTATAGCAATCAGCCCCAGCATTTT.